The sequence of this T cell receptor (beta chain) was determined in a study of T cell clonality in common variable immunodeficiency. The sample holds many counts of this clone. Its antigen remains unidentified. The sequenced fragment ends 3 residues before the CDR3 boundary, so the rest is inferred from the germline J gene. Notes on the study in general: In common variable immunodeficiency, TCR beta chains reportedly carried fewer deletions and N-nucleotide insertions.

The assay was immunoSEQ multiplex PCR, and TCRdb's table has in-frame clones only and misses some. This sample has 25,000 to 35,000 clones, each found more than once. The CDR3 extends over 14 amino acids. V shed 7 bases, J shed 9 bases, and the junction held 11 bases outside the gene matches. Per germline, CDR1 MNHEY and CDR2 SVGEGT. The TCR was taken from a human donor with common variable immunodeficiency. The sample was peripheral blood mononuclear cells. V is TRBV6-2 or TRBV6-3 and J is TRBJ2-1, with 8 nucleotides matching TRBD1. The CDR3 protein is CASMARGRSGEQFF. The sequenced CDR3 bases are TGTGCCAGCATGGCCAGGGGGCGTAGTGGTGAG.